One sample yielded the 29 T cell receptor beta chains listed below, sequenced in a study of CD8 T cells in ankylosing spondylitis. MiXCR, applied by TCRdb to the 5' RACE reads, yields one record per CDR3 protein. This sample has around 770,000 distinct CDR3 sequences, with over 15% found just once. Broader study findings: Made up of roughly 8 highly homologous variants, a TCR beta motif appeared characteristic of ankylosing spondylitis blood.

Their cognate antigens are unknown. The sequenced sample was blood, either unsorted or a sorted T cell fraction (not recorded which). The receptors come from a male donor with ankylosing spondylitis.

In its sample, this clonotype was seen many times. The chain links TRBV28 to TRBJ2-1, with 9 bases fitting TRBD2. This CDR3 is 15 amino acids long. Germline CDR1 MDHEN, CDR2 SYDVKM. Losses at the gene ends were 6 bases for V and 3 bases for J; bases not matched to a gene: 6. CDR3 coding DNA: TGTGCCAGCAGCCCTAGCGGGATTGGCTACAATGAGCAGTTCTTC. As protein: CASSPSGIGYNEQFF.

The CDR3 here is CASSSGTKGQETQYF. CDR3 in DNA: TGTGCCAGCAGTTCAGGAACAAAGGGGCAAGAGACCCAGTACTTC. The rearrangement links TRBV27 to TRBJ2-5, with TRBD1 as a possible D gene (5 bases). The V end was cut by 4 bases, the J end by 2 bases, with 14 bases between. CDR1 is MNHEY and CDR2 is SMNVEV in the germline V gene (reference sequence). This CDR3 contains 15 residues.

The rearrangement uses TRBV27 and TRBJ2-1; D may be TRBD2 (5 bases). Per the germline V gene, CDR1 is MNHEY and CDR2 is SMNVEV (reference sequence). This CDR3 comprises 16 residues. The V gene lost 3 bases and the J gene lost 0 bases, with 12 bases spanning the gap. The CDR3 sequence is CASSFRAVSSYNEQFF. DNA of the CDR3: TGTGCCAGCAGTTTTAGAGCGGTGAGCTCCTACAATGAGCAGTTCTTC.

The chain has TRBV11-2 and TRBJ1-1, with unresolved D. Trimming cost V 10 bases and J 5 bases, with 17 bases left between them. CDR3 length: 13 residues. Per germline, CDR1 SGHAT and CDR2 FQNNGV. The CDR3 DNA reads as TGTGCCACAGTCTCGCCTGGAGGGACTGAAGCTTTCTTT. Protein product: CATVSPGGTEAFF.

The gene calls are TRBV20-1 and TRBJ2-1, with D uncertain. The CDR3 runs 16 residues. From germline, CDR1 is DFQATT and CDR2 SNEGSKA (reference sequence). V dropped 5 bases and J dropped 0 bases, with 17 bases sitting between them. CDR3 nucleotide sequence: TGCAGTGCTCACGGATGGTCCGCGAGCTCCTACAATGAGCAGTTCTTC. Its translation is CSAHGWSASSYNEQFF.

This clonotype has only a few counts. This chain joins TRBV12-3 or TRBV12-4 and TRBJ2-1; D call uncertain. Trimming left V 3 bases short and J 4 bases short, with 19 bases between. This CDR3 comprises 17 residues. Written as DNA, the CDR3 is TGTGCCAGCAGTTTGGATGGGCTATCCAGGATTTACAATGAGCAGTTCTTC. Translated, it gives CASSLDGLSRIYNEQFF.

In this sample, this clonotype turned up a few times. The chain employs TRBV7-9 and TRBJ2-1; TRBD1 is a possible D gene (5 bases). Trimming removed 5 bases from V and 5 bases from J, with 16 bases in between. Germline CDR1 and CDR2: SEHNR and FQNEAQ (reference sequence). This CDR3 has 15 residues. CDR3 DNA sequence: TGTGCCAGCAGCCTCCCCGGTAGCAGGGACAATGAGCAGTTCTTC. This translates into CASSLPGSRDNEQFF. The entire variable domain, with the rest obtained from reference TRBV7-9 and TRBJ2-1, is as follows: DTGVSQNPRHKITKRGQNVTFRCDPISEHNRLYWYRQTLGQGPEFLTYFQNEAQLEKSRLLSDRFSAERPKGSFSTLEIQRTEQGDSAMYLCASSLPGSRDNEQFFGPGTRLTVL.

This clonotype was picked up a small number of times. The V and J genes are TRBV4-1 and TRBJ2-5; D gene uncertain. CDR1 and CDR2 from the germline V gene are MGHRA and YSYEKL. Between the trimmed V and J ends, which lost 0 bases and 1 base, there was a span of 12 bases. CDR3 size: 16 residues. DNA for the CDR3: TGCGCCAGCAGCCAAGATCTGGGCGGAATCCAAGAGACCCAGTACTTC. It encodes CASSQDLGGIQETQYF.

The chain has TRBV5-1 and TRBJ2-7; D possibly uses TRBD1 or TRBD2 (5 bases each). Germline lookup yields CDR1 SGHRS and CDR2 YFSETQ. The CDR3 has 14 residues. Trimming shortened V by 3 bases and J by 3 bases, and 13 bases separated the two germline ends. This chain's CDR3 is CASSSRGEYYEQYF. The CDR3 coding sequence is TGCGCCAGCAGCTCGAGGGGAGAGTACTACGAGCAGTACTTC.

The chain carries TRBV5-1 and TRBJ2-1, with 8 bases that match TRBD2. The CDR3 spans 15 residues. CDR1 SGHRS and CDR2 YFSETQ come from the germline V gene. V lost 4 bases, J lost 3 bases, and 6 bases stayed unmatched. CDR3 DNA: TGCGCCAGCAGCCCCGATAGCGGGGTCTACAATGAGCAGTTCTTC. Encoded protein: CASSPDSGVYNEQFF.

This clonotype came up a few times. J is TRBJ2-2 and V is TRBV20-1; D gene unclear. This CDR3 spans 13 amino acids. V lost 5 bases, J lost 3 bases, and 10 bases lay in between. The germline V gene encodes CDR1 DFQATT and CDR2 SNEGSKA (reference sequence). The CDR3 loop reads CSARSADTGELFF. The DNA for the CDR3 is TGCAGTGCTCGTTCGGCCGACACCGGGGAGCTGTTTTTT.

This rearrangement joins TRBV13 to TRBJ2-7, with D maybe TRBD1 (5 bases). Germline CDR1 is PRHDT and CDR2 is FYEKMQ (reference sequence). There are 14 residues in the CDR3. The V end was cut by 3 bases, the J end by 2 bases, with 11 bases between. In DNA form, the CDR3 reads TGTGCCAGCAGCTTGGGGCTAGTGGCCTACGAGCAGTACTTC. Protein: CASSLGLVAYEQYF. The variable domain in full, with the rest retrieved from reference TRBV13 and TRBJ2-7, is AAGVIQSPRHLIKEKRETATLKCYPIPRHDTVYWYQQGPGQDPQFLISFYEKMQSDKGSIPDRFSAQQFSDYHSELNMSSLELGDSALYFCASSLGLVAYEQYFGPGTRLTVT.

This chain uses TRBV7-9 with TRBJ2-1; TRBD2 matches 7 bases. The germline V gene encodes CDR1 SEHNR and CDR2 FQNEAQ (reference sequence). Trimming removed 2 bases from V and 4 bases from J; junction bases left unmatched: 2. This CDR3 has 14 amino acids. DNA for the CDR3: TGTGCCAGCAGCTTAACTAGCGTATACAATGAGCAGTTCTTC. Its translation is CASSLTSVYNEQFF. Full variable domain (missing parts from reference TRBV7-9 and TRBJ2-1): DTGVSQNPRHKITKRGQNVTFRCDPISEHNRLYWYRQTLGQGPEFLTYFQNEAQLEKSRLLSDRFSAERPKGSFSTLEIQRTEQGDSAMYLCASSLTSVYNEQFFGPGTRLTVL.

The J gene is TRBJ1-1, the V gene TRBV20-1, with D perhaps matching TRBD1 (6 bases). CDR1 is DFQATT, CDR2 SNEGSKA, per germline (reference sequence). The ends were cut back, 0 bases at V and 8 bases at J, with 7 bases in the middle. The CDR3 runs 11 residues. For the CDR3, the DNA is TGCAGTGCTAGAGACACAGGGGAAGCTTTCTTT. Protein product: CSARDTGEAFF.

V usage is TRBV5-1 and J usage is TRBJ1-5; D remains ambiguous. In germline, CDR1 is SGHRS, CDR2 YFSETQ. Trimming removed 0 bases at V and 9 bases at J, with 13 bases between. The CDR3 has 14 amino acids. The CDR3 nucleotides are TGCGCCAGCAGCTTGGTTGCGGGCCTGGGGCCCCAGCATTTT. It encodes CASSLVAGLGPQHF.

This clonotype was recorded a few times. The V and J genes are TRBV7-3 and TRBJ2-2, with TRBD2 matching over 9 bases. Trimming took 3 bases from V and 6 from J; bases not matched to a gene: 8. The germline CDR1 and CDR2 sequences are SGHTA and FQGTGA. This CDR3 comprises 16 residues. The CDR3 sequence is CASSLQAGGRSGELFF. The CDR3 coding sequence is TGTGCCAGCAGCTTGCAAGCGGGAGGAAGATCCGGGGAGCTGTTTTTT. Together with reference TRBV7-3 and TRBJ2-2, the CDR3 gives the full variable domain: GAGVSQTPSNKVTEKGKYVELRCDPISGHTALYWYRQSLGQGPEFLIYFQGTGAADDSGLPNDRFFAVRPEGSVSTLKIQRTERGDSAVYLCASSLQAGGRSGELFFGEGSRLTVL.

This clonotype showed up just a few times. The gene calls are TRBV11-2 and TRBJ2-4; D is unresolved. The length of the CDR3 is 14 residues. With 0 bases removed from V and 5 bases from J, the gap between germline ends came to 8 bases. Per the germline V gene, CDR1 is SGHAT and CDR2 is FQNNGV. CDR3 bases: TGTGCCAGCAGCTTAGATGAGCATCAAAACATTCAGTACTTC. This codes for CASSLDEHQNIQYF.

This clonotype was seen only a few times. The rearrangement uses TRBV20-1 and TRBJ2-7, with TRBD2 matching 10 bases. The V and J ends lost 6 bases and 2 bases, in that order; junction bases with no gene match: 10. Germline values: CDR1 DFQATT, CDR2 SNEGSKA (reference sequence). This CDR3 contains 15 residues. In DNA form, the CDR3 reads TGCAGTGCCCCCAGCCGGACTAGCGGTCCCTACGAGCAGTACTTC. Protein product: CSAPSRTSGPYEQYF.

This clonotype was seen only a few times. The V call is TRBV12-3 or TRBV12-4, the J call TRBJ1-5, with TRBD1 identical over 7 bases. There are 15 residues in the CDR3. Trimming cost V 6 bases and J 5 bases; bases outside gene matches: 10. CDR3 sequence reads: CASRNDREVDQPQHF. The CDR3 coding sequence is TGTGCCAGCAGAAATGACAGGGAGGTTGATCAGCCCCAGCATTTT.

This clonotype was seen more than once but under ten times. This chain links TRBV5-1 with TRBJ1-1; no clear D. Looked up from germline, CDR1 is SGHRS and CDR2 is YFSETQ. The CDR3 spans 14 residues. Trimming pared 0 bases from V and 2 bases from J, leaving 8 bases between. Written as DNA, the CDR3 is TGCGCCAGCAGCTTGGACAGTATAAACACTGAAGCTTTCTTT. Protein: CASSLDSINTEAFF.

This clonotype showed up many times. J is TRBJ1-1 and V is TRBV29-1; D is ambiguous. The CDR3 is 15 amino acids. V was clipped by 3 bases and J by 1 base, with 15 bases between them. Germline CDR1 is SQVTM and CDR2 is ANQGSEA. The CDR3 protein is CSVDGKEGRNTEAFF. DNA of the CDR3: TGCAGCGTTGACGGCAAGGAGGGTCGGAACACTGAAGCTTTCTTT. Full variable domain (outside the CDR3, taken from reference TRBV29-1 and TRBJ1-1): SAVISQKPSRDICQRGTSLTIQCQVDSQVTMMFWYRQQPGQSLTLIATANQGSEATYESGFVIDKFPISRPNLTFSTLTVSNMSPEDSSIYLCSVDGKEGRNTEAFFGQGTRLTVV.

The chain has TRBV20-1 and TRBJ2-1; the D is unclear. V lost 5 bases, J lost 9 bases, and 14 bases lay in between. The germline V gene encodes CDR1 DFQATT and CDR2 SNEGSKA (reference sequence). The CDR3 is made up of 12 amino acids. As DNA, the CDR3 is TGCAGTGCTGTGGGAAATGGTCTTGAGCAGTTCTTC. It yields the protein CSAVGNGLEQFF.

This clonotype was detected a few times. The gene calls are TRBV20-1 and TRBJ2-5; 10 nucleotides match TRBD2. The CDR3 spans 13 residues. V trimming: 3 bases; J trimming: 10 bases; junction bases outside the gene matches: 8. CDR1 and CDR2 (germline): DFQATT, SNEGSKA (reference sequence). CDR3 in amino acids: CSASLAGAGVQYF. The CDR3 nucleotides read TGCAGTGCTAGCCTAGCGGGGGCGGGGGTCCAGTACTTC.

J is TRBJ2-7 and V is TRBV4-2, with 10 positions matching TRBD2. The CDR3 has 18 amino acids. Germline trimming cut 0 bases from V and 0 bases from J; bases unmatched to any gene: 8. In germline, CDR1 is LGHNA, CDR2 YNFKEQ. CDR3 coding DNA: TGTGCCAGCAGCCAAGAAGTGACTAGCGGGTCCCTCTCCTACGAGCAGTACTTC. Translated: CASSQEVTSGSLSYEQYF.

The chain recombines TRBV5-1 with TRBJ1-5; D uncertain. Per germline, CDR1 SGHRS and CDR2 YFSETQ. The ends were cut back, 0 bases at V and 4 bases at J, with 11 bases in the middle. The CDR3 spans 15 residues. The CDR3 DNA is TGCGCCAGCAGCTTGGACCCCGTAAATAATCAGCCCCAGCATTTT. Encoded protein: CASSLDPVNNQPQHF. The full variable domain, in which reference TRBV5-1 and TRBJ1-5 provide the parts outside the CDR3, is KAGVTQTPRYLIKTRGQQVTLSCSPISGHRSVSWYQQTPGQGLQFLFEYFSETQRNKGNFPGRFSGRQFSNSRSEMNVSTLELGDSALYLCASSLDPVNNQPQHFGDGTRLSIL.

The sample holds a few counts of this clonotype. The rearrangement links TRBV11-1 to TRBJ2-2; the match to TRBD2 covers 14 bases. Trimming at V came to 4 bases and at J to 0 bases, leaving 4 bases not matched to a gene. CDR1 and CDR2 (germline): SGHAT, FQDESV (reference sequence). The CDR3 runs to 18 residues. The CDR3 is CASSSRLAGGPNTGELFF. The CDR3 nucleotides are TGTGCCAGCAGCTCCCGACTAGCGGGGGGGCCGAACACCGGGGAGCTGTTTTTT.

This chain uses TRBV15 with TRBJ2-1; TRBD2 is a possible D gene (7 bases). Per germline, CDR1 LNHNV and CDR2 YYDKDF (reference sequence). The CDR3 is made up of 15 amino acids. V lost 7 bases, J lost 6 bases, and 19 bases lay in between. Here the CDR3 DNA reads TGTGCCACCACAACTCTCCGCGGGGGCCTCAATGAGCAGTTCTTC. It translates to CATTTLRGGLNEQFF.

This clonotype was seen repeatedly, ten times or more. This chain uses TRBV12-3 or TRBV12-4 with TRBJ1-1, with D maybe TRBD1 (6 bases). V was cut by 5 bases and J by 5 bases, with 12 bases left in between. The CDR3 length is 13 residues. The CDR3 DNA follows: TGTGCCAGCAGTCTTACAGGGTATACTGAAGCTTTCTTT. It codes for CASSLTGYTEAFF.

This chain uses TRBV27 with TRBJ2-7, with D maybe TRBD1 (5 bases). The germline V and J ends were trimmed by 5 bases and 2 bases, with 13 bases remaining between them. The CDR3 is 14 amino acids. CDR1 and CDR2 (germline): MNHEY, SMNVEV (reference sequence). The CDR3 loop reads CASSSGDSTYEQYF. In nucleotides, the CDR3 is TGTGCCAGCAGTAGTGGCGACAGTACCTACGAGCAGTACTTC.